This TCR beta chain is drawn from a study of PD-L1 blockade in urothelial cancer. Study background: The median T cell count in blood samples was 110,000 to 150,000.

This clone was seen once. Synthetic TCR analog templates were spiked into all PCRs individually. This table comes from immunoSEQ multiplex PCR, and its TCRdb copy is limited to in-frame clones, with some not included. There are about 63,000 clones in the sample; 81% occur only once, and 5% to 7% lies in the top ten. Time point reported: pretreatment peripheral blood. This sequence was found in a man in his sixties or seventies with urothelial cancer. Sequenced material: PBMCs, taken around atezolizumab (anti-PD-L1) treatment.

The CDR3 DNA follows: TGTGCCAGCGAGGGACACGGGGGCTACACCTTC. Encoded protein: CASEGHGGYTF. V is TRBV9 and J is TRBJ1-2; possible D gene TRBD1, 6 bases. Germline V gives CDR1 SGDLS, CDR2 YYNGEE. CDR3 length: 11 amino acids. V lost 7 bases, J lost 8 bases, and 12 bases lay in between.